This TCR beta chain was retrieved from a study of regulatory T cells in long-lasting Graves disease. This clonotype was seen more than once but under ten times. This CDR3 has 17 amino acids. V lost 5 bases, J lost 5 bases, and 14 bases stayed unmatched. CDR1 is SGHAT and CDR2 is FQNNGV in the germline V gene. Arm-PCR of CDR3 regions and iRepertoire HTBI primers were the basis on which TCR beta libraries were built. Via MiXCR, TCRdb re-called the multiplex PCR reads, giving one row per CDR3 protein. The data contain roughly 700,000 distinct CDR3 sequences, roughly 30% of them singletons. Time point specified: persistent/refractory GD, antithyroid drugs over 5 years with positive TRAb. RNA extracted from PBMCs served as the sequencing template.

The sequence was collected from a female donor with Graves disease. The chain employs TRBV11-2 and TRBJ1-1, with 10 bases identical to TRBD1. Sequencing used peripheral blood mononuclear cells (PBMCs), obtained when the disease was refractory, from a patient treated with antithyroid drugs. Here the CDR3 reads CASSPRGTGVGGTEAFF. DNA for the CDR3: TGTGCCAGCAGCCCGAGGGGGACAGGGGTCGGAGGAACTGAAGCTTTCTTT.